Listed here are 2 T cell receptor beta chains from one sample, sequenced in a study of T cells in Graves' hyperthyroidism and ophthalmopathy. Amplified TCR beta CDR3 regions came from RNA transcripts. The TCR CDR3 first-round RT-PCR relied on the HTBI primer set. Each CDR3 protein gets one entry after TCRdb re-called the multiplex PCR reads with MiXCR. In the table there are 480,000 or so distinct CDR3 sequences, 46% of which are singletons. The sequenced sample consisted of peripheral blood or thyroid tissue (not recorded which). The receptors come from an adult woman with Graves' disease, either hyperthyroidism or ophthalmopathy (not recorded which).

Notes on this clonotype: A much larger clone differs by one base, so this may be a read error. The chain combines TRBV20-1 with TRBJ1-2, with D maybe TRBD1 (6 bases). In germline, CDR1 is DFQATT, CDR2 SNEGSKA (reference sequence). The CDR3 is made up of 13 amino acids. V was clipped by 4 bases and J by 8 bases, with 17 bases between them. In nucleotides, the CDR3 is TGCAGTGCTACCCTACAGGGAATGAGGGGCTACACCTTC. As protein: CSATLQGMRGYTF.

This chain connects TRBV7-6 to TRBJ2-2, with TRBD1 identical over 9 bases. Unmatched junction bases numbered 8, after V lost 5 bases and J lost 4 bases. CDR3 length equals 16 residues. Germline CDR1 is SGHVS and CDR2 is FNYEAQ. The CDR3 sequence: CASSGVQGASTGELFF. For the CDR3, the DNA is TGTGCCAGCAGCGGAGTACAGGGGGCGAGCACCGGGGAGCTGTTTTTT.